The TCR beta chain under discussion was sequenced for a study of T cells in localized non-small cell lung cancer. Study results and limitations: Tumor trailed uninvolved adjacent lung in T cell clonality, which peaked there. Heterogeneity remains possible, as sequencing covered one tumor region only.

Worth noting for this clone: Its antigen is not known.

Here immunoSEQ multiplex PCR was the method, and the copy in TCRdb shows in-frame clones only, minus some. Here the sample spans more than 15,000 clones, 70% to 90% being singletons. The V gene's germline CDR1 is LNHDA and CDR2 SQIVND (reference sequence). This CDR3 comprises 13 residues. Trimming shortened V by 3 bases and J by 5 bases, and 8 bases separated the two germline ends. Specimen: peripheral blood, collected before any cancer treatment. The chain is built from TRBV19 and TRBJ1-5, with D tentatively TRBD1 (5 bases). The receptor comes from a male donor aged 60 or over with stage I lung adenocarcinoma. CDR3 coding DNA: TGTGCCAGTAGTATCATGGGGGATCAGCCCCAGCATTTT. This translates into CASSIMGDQPQHF.